A selection of T cell receptor beta chains follows, all from one sample in a study of naive and memory T cell subsets. TCRdb reanalysed the UMI-ligation and nested PCR reads using MiXCR and keeps one entry per CDR3 protein. The data contain tens of thousands of distinct CDR3 sequences, 18% of them singletons. The specimen sequenced was effector memory CD4+ T cells from blood. The receptors come from a human donor in good health. Both conserved end residues are part of each CDR3. The order of the fields is D gene, J gene, V gene, clone size, CDR3 DNA, CDR3 protein. D genes are given only for firm matches. The size of a clone is reported for some rows only, either as once, few or many, or as a class for expanded clones.

.,TRBJ2-7,TRBV4-1,few,TGCGCCAGCAGCCAAGAGTGGGGGCGCTCCTACGAGCAGTACTTC,CASSQEWGRSYEQYF
.,TRBJ2-5,TRBV7-8,many,TGTGCCAGCAGCTCCATGGGACGGGGACTCGGGGAGACCCAGTACTTC,CASSSMGRGLGETQYF
.,TRBJ2-3,TRBV20-1,many,TGCAGTGCTTCCCCGACCGACGCAGCCTTCACAGATACGCAGTATTTT,CSASPTDAAFTDTQYF
TRBD1,TRBJ2-5,TRBV6-6,many,TGTGCCAGCAGTTTCGGGACAGGGGGGGAGGAGACCCAGTACTTC,CASSFGTGGEETQYF
TRBD1,TRBJ2-7,TRBV18,.,TGTGCCAGCTCGGTGTCACAGGGGGGCTCCTACGAGCAGTACTTC,CASSVSQGGSYEQYF
TRBD1,TRBJ2-3,TRBV5-1,.,TGCGCCAGCAGCTCGGGGACAGCCAGTCGTACGCAGTATTTT,CASSSGTASRTQYF
.,TRBJ1-5,TRBV20-1,.,TGCAGTGCTAGAGATCTTTGGGGCCAGGGGAGGGGATCTAGCAATCAGCCCCAGCATTTT,CSARDLWGQGRGSSNQPQHF
.,TRBJ2-6,TRBV28,.,TGTGCCAGCAAGGCGTTAGTCGGGGCCAACGTCCTGACTTTC,CASKALVGANVLTF
.,TRBJ2-5,TRBV3-1,.,TGTGCCAGCAGCCCAACCGGGACGTACCAAGAGACCCAGTACTTC,CASSPTGTYQETQYF
TRBD1,TRBJ2-6,TRBV27,few,TGTGCCAGCAGTTTAGTGAGTCGTGGGACAGGGCTCTCTGGGGCCAACGTCCTGACTTTC,CASSLVSRGTGLSGANVLTF
TRBD1,TRBJ2-1,TRBV7-8,.,TGTGCCAGCAGCCCGCGGACAGGCTCCTACAATGAGCAGTTCTTC,CASSPRTGSYNEQFF
TRBD1,TRBJ2-7,TRBV20-1,many,TGCAGTGCTAGATCCGGACAGGGTCCGGCTCTCGAGCAGTACTTC,CSARSGQGPALEQYF
.,TRBJ1-3,TRBV3-1,many,TGTGCCAGCAGCCAGGCCGGGACGCACTCTGGAAACACCATATATTTT,CASSQAGTHSGNTIYF
.,TRBJ2-3,TRBV7-8,few,TGTGCCAGCAGCTTAATGGGAGGCCTATACACAGATACGCAGTATTTT,CASSLMGGLYTDTQYF
.,TRBJ1-2,TRBV5-4,few,TGTGCCAGCAGCTTGCCCCCCGGGAGTGGTGGCTACACCTTC,CASSLPPGSGGYTF
.,TRBJ2-5,TRBV18,few,TGTGCCAGCTCACCACTTTCGAGGGGTCAAGAGACCCAGTACTTC,CASSPLSRGQETQYF
TRBD1,TRBJ1-1,TRBV29-1,many,TGCAGCGTATACAGGGGGTTCAAGAACACTGAAGCTTTCTTT,CSVYRGFKNTEAFF
.,TRBJ2-5,TRBV7-2,few,TGTGCCAGCAGCCCAGGACGTTTACAAGAGACCCAGTACTTT,CASSPGRLQETQYF
.,TRBJ2-3,TRBV7-9,few,TGTGCCAGCAGCTTAGTTTCAGTGGCCAGCACAGATACGCAGTATTTT,CASSLVSVASTDTQYF
.,TRBJ1-1,TRBV28,few,TGTGCCAGCCACCCGCAATTGAACACTGAAGCTTTCTTT,CASHPQLNTEAFF
TRBD2,TRBJ2-2,TRBV2,many,TGTGCCACCCAGCGGGAGCGGGGCACGAACACCGGGGAGCTGTTTTTT,CATQRERGTNTGELFF
.,TRBJ2-3,TRBV15,once,TGTGCCACCAGACGCCCGGGAAGCGATACGCAGTATTTT,CATRRPGSDTQYF
TRBD2,TRBJ2-4,TRBV11-2,many,TGTGCCAGCAGCCAGGGACTAGCGGAGGCGAAAAACATTCAGTACTTC,CASSQGLAEAKNIQYF
TRBD2,TRBJ2-7,TRBV7-2,few,TGTGCCAGCAGCTTAGCGGGGAGACTAGCGGGAGGGGGGTACGAGCAGTACTTC,CASSLAGRLAGGGYEQYF
.,TRBJ1-2,TRBV20-1,many,TGCAGTGCTAGACCCAGACTCTCGATGGTTGGCTACACCTTC,CSARPRLSMVGYTF
.,TRBJ2-1,TRBV14,many,TGTGCCAGCAGCCAAGGTCTTGGTGGTGGTTCCTACAATGAGCAGTTCTTC,CASSQGLGGGSYNEQFF
TRBD1,TRBJ2-7,TRBV5-1,.,TGCGCCAGCAGCTTGAGTGTCCGGACAGGGGGAACCTACGAGCAGTACTTC,CASSLSVRTGGTYEQYF
.,TRBJ1-2,TRBV6-6,.,TGTGCCAGCAGTCCCCCCCCGGACGGATACTATGGCTACACCTTC,CASSPPPDGYYGYTF
.,TRBJ2-3,TRBV10-2,large,TGCGCCAGCAGTCTTACAGGGACCACAGATACGCAGTATTTT,CASSLTGTTDTQYF
TRBD2,TRBJ2-7,TRBV2,.,TGTGCCAGCCTCCCGGGACTAGCCCCCTACGAGCAGTACTTC,CASLPGLAPYEQYF
TRBD2,TRBJ2-7,TRBV7-2,medium-sized,TGTGCCAGCAGCATCCGGGAGGACTTCTACGAGCAGTACTTC,CASSIREDFYEQYF
TRBD2,TRBJ2-1,TRBV20-1,.,TGCAGTGCCAACCCAGGACTAGCGGGAGCCTACTCCTACAATGAGCAGTTCTTC,CSANPGLAGAYSYNEQFF
TRBD1,TRBJ1-4,TRBV5-8,.,TGTGCCAGCAGCCGTGGACAGGGGGCAACTAATGAAAAACTGTTTTTT,CASSRGQGATNEKLFF
.,TRBJ1-4,TRBV5-1,medium-sized,TGCGCCAGCAGCTTAGCCGAAGACGGGGAGAAACTGTTTTTT,CASSLAEDGEKLFF
.,TRBJ1-1,TRBV6-5,few,TGTGCCAGCAGTTACCTTTCAGGGCTGGACACTGAAGCTTTCTTT,CASSYLSGLDTEAFF
TRBD2,TRBJ2-7,TRBV9,.,TGTGCCAGCAGCGTAGGCCCGACTAGCGGCCCCTACGAGCAGTACTTC,CASSVGPTSGPYEQYF
TRBD2,TRBJ2-3,TRBV20-1,many,TGCAGTGCACGTAGCGGGAGGGCCTCCTCCAGTACGCAGTATTTT,CSARSGRASSSTQYF
TRBD2,TRBJ2-5,TRBV5-1,many,TGCGCCAGCAGCTTCCCAGCGGGAGGGCAAGAGACCCAGTACTTC,CASSFPAGGQETQYF
.,TRBJ1-5,TRBV30,many,TGTGCCTGGAGTAGGGGTCGCAATCAGCCCCAGCATTTT,CAWSRGRNQPQHF
TRBD2,TRBJ2-7,TRBV7-9,.,TGTGCCAGCAGCGCCAGGACTAGCGGGAGCTCCTACGAGCAGTACTTC,CASSARTSGSSYEQYF
.,TRBJ2-7,TRBV11-2,.,TGTGCCAGCAGCTTATCGCTAGCCCTCGGCGAGCAGTACTTC,CASSLSLALGEQYF
.,TRBJ1-1,TRBV28,many,TGTGCCAGCAGAAGGGGAGGGGGGAACACTGAAGCTTTCTTT,CASRRGGGNTEAFF